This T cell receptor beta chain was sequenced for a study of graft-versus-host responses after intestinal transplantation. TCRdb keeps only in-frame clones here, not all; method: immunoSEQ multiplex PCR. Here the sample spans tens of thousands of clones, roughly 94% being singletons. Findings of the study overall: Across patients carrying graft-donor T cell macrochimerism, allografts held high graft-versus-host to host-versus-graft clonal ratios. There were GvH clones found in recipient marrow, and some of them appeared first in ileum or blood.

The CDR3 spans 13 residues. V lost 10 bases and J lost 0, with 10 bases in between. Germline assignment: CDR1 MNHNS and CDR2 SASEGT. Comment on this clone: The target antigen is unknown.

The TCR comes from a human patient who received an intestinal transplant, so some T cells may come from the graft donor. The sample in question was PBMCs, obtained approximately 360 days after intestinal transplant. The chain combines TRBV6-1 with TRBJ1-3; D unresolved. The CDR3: CATGLVSGNTIYF. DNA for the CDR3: TGTGCCACCGGACTGGTCTCTGGAAACACCATATATTTT.